This T cell receptor (beta chain) was observed in a study of cytomegalovirus exposure and HLA in healthy donors. The CDR3 covers 15 residues. J was trimmed by 4 bases and V by 0 bases; bases with no gene match: 2. CDR1 and CDR2 from the germline V gene are MNHEY and SVGAGI. Study observations and caveats: In vitro data verified a few CMV-associated chains as specific for CMV antigens. The authors enumerated around 150 TCR beta chains as linked to cytomegalovirus.

This clone has only one observation. What it binds is unknown. Clones were sequenced by immunoSEQ multiplex PCR, and TCRdb holds only the in-frame ones, with some missing. The repertoire holds 150,000 to 200,000 clones, with more than 70% as singletons. The rearrangement uses TRBV6-5 and TRBJ1-2, with TRBD1 matching over 10 bases. Sequencing input: PBMCs. The sequence was collected from a man younger than 45 in good health and CMV-seropositive. CDR3 in amino acids: CASSYSGTGVYGYTF. The DNA of the CDR3 is TGTGCCAGCAGTTACTCTGGGACAGGGGTCTATGGCTACACCTTC.